This T cell receptor beta chain came from a study of cytomegalovirus exposure and HLA in healthy donors. It was with 60 Vbeta and 13 Jbeta primers that the PCR ran. Profiled with immunoSEQ multiplex PCR; TCRdb holds only in-frame clones, not every one. The sample consists of about 180,000 clones, approximately 80% of them appearing once. Germline V gene data show CDR1 as MNHEY and CDR2 as SMNVEV (reference sequence). Trimming at V came to 3 bases and at J to 8 bases, leaving 12 bases not matched to a gene. The CDR3 has 15 amino acids. The sequence was obtained from a man aged 30 to 45 in good health and CMV-seropositive. The chain recombines TRBV27 with TRBJ1-2, with 7 bases identical to TRBD1. Material for sequencing was PBMCs. The CDR3 DNA reads TGTGCCAGCAGTTTGGTAGGGGGCGCAGCTTGGGGCTACACCTTC. Amino acid sequence: CASSLVGGAAWGYTF.